A selection of T cell receptor beta chains follows, all from one sample in a study of blood T cell repertoires in COVID-19. Profiling relied on immunoSEQ multiplex PCR, and the TCRdb table lists in-frame clones only, not all of them. The repertoire holds 45,000 to 50,000 clones, with approximately 86% as singletons. Input material: peripheral blood. The receptors come from an older man in a cohort sampled during active COVID-19. Both conserved end residues are part of each CDR3. Size tells how often a clone was seen (once, few, many) or the class of an expanded clone, and some rows leave it out.

>NA|TRBV15|TRBJ1-1
CATSRAKQGNTEAFF
>NA|TRBV12-3/TRBV12-4|TRBJ2-5
CASSLRGTQYF
>NA|TRBV6-2/TRBV6-3|TRBJ2-1
CASSAPGGFEQFF
>NA|TRBV7-2|TRBJ2-1
CASSLVLGGEQFF
>NA|TRBV3-1/TRBV3-2|TRBJ2-7
CASSPGGEQYF
>NA|TRBV14|TRBJ2-7
CASSQRGSYEQYF
>once|TRBV3-1/TRBV3-2|TRBJ2-3
CASSPRDRDTDTQYF
>NA|TRBV18|TRBJ2-7
CASSLELSSYEQYF
>NA|TRBV27|TRBJ1-1
CASSSDRGGTEAFF
>NA|TRBV12-3/TRBV12-4|TRBJ1-4
CASSLKPGQILFF
>NA|TRBV19|TRBJ2-4
CASSFPRDRVGSKNIQYF